The 21 T cell receptor beta chains below all came from one sample that was sequenced in a study of cytomegalovirus exposure and HLA in healthy donors. A multiplex PCR was run with 60 Vbeta primers and 13 Jbeta primers. Here immunoSEQ multiplex PCR was the method, and the copy in TCRdb shows in-frame clones only, minus some. The sample shows some 110,000 clones, about 72% of them seen only once. Specimen: PBMCs. The receptors here all came from a man aged 50 to 60 in good health and CMV-seropositive.

This sequence joins TRBV27 and TRBJ1-2; perhaps TRBD1 as D (6 bases). Trimming stripped 8 bases from V and 8 bases from J, with 18 bases between. CDR3 size: 13 residues. Germline V gives CDR1 MNHEY, CDR2 SMNVEV (reference sequence). The CDR3 is CASRLAGAGGYTF. DNA for the CDR3: TGTGCCAGCCGATTGGCAGGGGCCGGGGGCTACACCTTC.

V and J are TRBV6-6 and TRBJ1-1, with no clear D. The V end was cut by 4 bases, the J end by 0 bases, with 3 bases between. The CDR3 is 12 residues long. CDR1 and CDR2 (germline): MNHNY, SVGAGI (reference sequence). The CDR3 region is CASSFMNTEAFF. DNA for the CDR3: TGTGCCAGCAGTTTCATGAACACTGAAGCTTTCTTT.

Concerning this clone: At one end the junction does not follow the germline gene, possibly because of a read error. CDR3 region: CASRPTGGSHEQYF. The CDR3 DNA reads TGTGCCAGCAGGCCGACAGGGGGCTCCCACGAGCAGTACTTC. V usage is TRBV6-5 and J usage is TRBJ2-5, with TRBD1 matching 10 bases. The better agreement between TRBJ2-7 and the DNA end casts doubt on the J call. CDR1 and CDR2 (germline): MNHEY, SVGAGI. The CDR3 totals 14 residues.

In its sample, this clone ranks as medium-sized. The chain combines TRBV29-1 with TRBJ2-7; 9 bases match TRBD1. Germline CDR1 is SQVTM and CDR2 is ANQGSEA. The V segment lost 5 bases and the J segment 0 bases; nucleotides outside the gene matches: 5. The CDR3 contains 14 residues. The CDR3 here is CSVMTGGSSYEQYF. The CDR3 coding sequence is TGCAGCGTTATGACAGGGGGTAGCTCCTACGAGCAGTACTTC.

The CDR3 nucleotides are TGTGCCAGCAGCTTAGCAACAGGGTCCTACGAGCAGTACTTC. This codes for CASSLATGSYEQYF. The chain joins TRBV13 to TRBJ2-7, with D possibly TRBD1 on 6 matching bases. The V end was cut by 1 base, the J end by 1 base, with 8 bases between. The germline V gene has CDR1 PRHDT and CDR2 FYEKMQ (reference sequence). The length of the CDR3 is 14 residues.

CDR3 DNA sequence: TGTGCCAGCAGCGTAGGACAGGGGGTTCAAGAGACCCAGTACTTC. This sequence encodes CASSVGQGVQETQYF. This chain joins TRBV9 and TRBJ2-5; 9 nucleotides match TRBD1. The germline CDR1 and CDR2 sequences are SGDLS and YYNGEE. V trimming: 0 bases; J trimming: 2 bases; junction bases outside the gene matches: 2. The length of the CDR3 is 15 residues. Looking up the rest from reference TRBV9 and TRBJ2-5 gives the full variable domain: DSGVTQTPKHLITATGQRVTLRCSPRSGDLSVYWYQQSLDQGLQFLIQYYNGEERAKGNILERFSAQQFPDLHSELNLSSLELGDSALYFCASSVGQGVQETQYFGPGTRLLVL.

This clone has only a few counts. CDR3 DNA sequence: TGCGCCAGCAGCCCCGGAGGGGCATGGTACTTC. The encoded protein is CASSPGGAWYF. The genes are TRBV5-1 and TRBJ2-4; maybe TRBD2 (6 bases). V dropped 4 bases and J dropped 15 bases, with 14 bases sitting between them. CDR1 is SGHRS, CDR2 YFSETQ, per germline. CDR3 length equals 11 residues.

The rearrangement links TRBV5-1 to TRBJ2-7, with 7 positions matching TRBD1. With 3 bases clipped from V and 4 bases from J, the junction kept 13 bases outside the gene matches. The CDR3 has 16 amino acids. Germline CDR1 is SGHRS and CDR2 is YFSETQ. CDR3 nucleotides: TGCGCCAGCAGCTACCGACAGGGAAGGGGGATATACGAGCAGTACTTC. Translation gives CASSYRQGRGIYEQYF.

The V gene is TRBV30, the J gene TRBJ2-7, with TRBD1 identical over 9 bases. The junction had 10 bases not matched to a gene; V was cut back by 3 bases and J by 1 base. From germline, CDR1 is GTSNPN and CDR2 SVGIG (reference sequence). The CDR3 extends over 16 amino acids. Here the CDR3 reads CAWRTPGTGISYEQYF. The CDR3, as DNA: TGTGCCTGGAGGACCCCCGGGACAGGGATTTCCTACGAGCAGTACTTC.

This chain uses TRBV7-9 with TRBJ2-7; TRBD1 aligns across 10 bases. The CDR3 loop spans 15 amino acids. Trimming took 2 bases from V and 5 from J; bases not matched to a gene: 6. The V gene's germline CDR1 is SEHNR and CDR2 FQNEAQ (reference sequence). The CDR3 sequence is CASSLPRDRGNEQYF. The CDR3 DNA reads as TGTGCCAGCAGCTTACCCCGGGACAGGGGTAACGAGCAGTACTTC.

The V and J genes are TRBV19 and TRBJ1-1; 7 positions agree with TRBD1. After removal of 5 bases from V and 5 bases from J, the junction contained 8 bases not matched to a gene. The CDR3 is made up of 14 amino acids. Looked up from germline, CDR1 is LNHDA and CDR2 is SQIVND (reference sequence). CDR3 sequence reads: CASSPRQGFTEAFF. The CDR3 DNA is TGTGCCAGTAGTCCCCGACAGGGCTTTACTGAAGCTTTCTTT.

The rearrangement joins TRBV19 to TRBJ1-1; perhaps TRBD1 as D (6 bases). The CDR3 is made up of 15 amino acids. The germline V gene encodes CDR1 LNHDA and CDR2 SQIVND (reference sequence). V lost 7 bases to trimming and J lost 1 base, with 16 bases between them. Here the CDR3 reads CASTPVDRQNTEAFF. The DNA of the CDR3 is TGTGCCAGTACCCCCGTTGACAGGCAGAACACTGAAGCTTTCTTT. Supplemented by reference TRBV19 and TRBJ1-1, the full variable domain reads DGGITQSPKYLFRKEGQNVTLSCEQNLNHDAMYWYRQDPGQGLRLIYYSQIVNDFQKGDIAEGYSVSREKKESFPLTVTSAQKNPTAFYLCASTPVDRQNTEAFFGQGTRLTVV.

The rearrangement joins TRBV4-1 to TRBJ1-6, with 9 bases identical to TRBD1. Germline V gives CDR1 MGHRA, CDR2 YSYEKL. The CDR3 length is 20 residues. After removal of 2 bases from V and 9 bases from J, the junction contained 20 bases not matched to a gene. DNA for the CDR3: TGCGCCAGCAGCCAAACCCCGTGGGGACAGGGCCTTGTAGGTAGTTCACCCCTCCACTTT. Translation gives CASSQTPWGQGLVGSSPLHF.

This chain links TRBV5-1 with TRBJ2-3, with 8 bases lining up with TRBD1. The trim removed 4 bases at V and 6 bases at J, leaving 10 bases unmatched. The CDR3 covers 15 residues. From germline, CDR1 is SGHRS and CDR2 YFSETQ. CDR3: CASSTGQGYLDTQYF. CDR3 nucleotide sequence: TGCGCCAGCAGCACCGGACAGGGTTATTTGGATACGCAGTATTTT.

The gene calls are TRBV9 and TRBJ1-3; 7 positions agree with TRBD1. V was clipped by 2 bases and J by 5 bases; unmatched bases: 4. There are 14 residues in the CDR3. CDR1 and CDR2 from the germline V gene are SGDLS and YYNGEE. The CDR3 sequence: CASSVGTARNTIYF. The CDR3 nucleotides read TGTGCCAGCAGCGTGGGGACAGCCCGAAACACCATATATTTT.

This clone occurred once. CDR3 protein: CASSVGGVGETQYF. CDR3 nucleotides: TGTGCCAGCAGCGTAGGGGGGGTCGGGGAGACCCAGTACTTC. The chain uses TRBV9 and TRBJ2-5, with D possibly TRBD2 on 6 matching bases. Germline V gene lookup returns CDR1 SGDLS and CDR2 YYNGEE. The CDR3 sequence is 14 residues long. V lost 0 bases to trimming and J lost 5 bases, with 11 bases between them.

The rearrangement links TRBV6-1 to TRBJ1-2; unclear D gene. V was clipped by 2 bases and J by 2 bases, with 12 bases between them. The length of the CDR3 is 15 residues. Germline lookup yields CDR1 MNHNS and CDR2 SASEGT. DNA of the CDR3: TGTGCCAGCAGTGAAATGATCGGGGTAAACTATGGCTACACCTTC. This gives the protein CASSEMIGVNYGYTF.

V usage is TRBV5-4 and J usage is TRBJ1-2; perhaps TRBD1 as D (6 bases). The CDR3 totals 13 residues. V lost 5 bases and J 2 bases, leaving 10 bases between the germline ends. CDR1 and CDR2 from the germline V gene are SGHNT and YYREEE (reference sequence). CDR3 protein: CASRPQGNYGYTF. CDR3 nucleotide sequence: TGTGCCAGCAGGCCCCAGGGGAACTATGGCTACACCTTC.

This sequence joins TRBV28 and TRBJ1-4, with D tentatively TRBD1 (6 bases). V lost 11 bases and J lost 4, with 11 bases in between. Germline CDR1 and CDR2: MDHEN and SYDVKM. The CDR3 runs to 12 residues. DNA for the CDR3: TGTGCCGTTGGGGGCTATAATGAAAAACTGTTTTTT. Encoded protein: CAVGGYNEKLFF.

The chain combines TRBV9 with TRBJ2-5; TRBD2 matches 9 bases. The CDR3 covers 14 residues. Trimming took 3 bases from V and 2 from J; bases not matched to a gene: 2. Germline CDR1 and CDR2: SGDLS and YYNGEE. This chain's CDR3 is CASSGRGGQETQYF. In DNA, the CDR3 is TGTGCCAGCAGCGGGCGGGGGGGACAAGAGACCCAGTACTTC.

The gene calls are TRBV27 and TRBJ1-6; TRBD1 matches at 7 bases. Germline CDR1 is MNHEY and CDR2 is SMNVEV (reference sequence). This CDR3 contains 15 residues. V was clipped by 5 bases and J by 5 bases; unmatched bases: 6. DNA of the CDR3: TGTGCCAGCAGTGGGAACACAGGGGATAATTCACCCCTCCACTTT. This translates into CASSGNTGDNSPLHF.